This is a list of T cell receptor beta chains from one sample in a study of PD-1 blockade in classical Hodgkin lymphoma. Produced via immunoSEQ multiplex PCR; TCRdb's table is partial and in-frame only. Of 15,000 to 20,000 clones in the sample, 84% were seen once. Material: peripheral blood mononuclear cells (PBMCs). These receptor sequences come from a human donor with classical Hodgkin lymphoma. Both conserved end residues are part of each CDR3. The D gene is left open where the match is weak. Only some rows state a clone size, as once, few, many or a class for expanded clones.

j_call,d_call,v_call,clone_size,cdr3_aa,cdr3_nt
TRBJ2-7,.,TRBV27,.,CASSLLPRGGYEQYF,TGTGCCAGCAGTTTATTGCCCAGGGGAGGATACGAGCAGTACTTC
TRBJ2-3,TRBD1,TRBV7-8,.,CASSLIRGTGSSTDTQYF,TGTGCCAGCAGCTTAATCCGGGGGACAGGGTCGAGCACAGATACGCAGTATTTT
TRBJ1-1,.,TRBV28,.,CASSLPGGNTEAFF,TGTGCCAGCAGTTTACCGGGGGGGAACACTGAAGCTTTCTTT
TRBJ1-5,.,TRBV14,once,CASSQGYRGNQPQHF,TGTGCCAGCAGCCAAGGGTACAGGGGCAATCAGCCCCAGCATTTT
TRBJ2-3,.,TRBV11-1,.,CASSTRQFPLVTDTQYF,TGTGCCAGCAGCACCCGACAGTTTCCTCTAGTTACAGATACGCAGTATTTT
TRBJ2-3,TRBD1,TRBV7-9,.,CASSLGGQGAGTQYF,TGTGCCAGCAGCCTAGGAGGGCAGGGGGCAGGTACGCAGTATTTT
TRBJ2-7,.,TRBV19,.,CASSIGRGSYEQYF,TGTGCCAGTAGTATAGGAAGGGGATCCTACGAGCAGTACTTC
TRBJ2-4,TRBD2,TRBV18,.,CASSPTSGIAKNIQYF,TGTGCCAGCTCACCGACTAGCGGGATCGCCAAAAACATTCAGTACTTC
TRBJ2-5,.,TRBV21-1,.,CARRRGRVRETQYF,TGTGCCAGAAGAAGAGGGAGGGTTCGAGAGACCCAGTACTTC
TRBJ2-4,.,TRBV28,.,CASSRSDPAPSKNIQYF,TGTGCCAGCAGCCGATCTGATCCGGCTCCCTCCAAAAACATTCAGTACTTC
TRBJ2-7,.,TRBV7-9,.,CASSSWTDYEQYF,TGTGCCAGCAGCTCCTGGACAGACTACGAGCAGTACTTC
TRBJ2-7,.,TRBV5-1,.,CASSLGAYEQYF,TGCGCCAGCAGCTTGGGAGCCTACGAGCAGTACTTC
TRBJ2-3,.,TRBV5-1,.,CASSLGQGGTDTQYF,TGCGCCAGCAGCTTGGGGCAGGGGGGGACAGATACGCAGTATTTT
TRBJ2-3,.,TRBV7-9,.,CASSRGDRLTDTQYF,TGTGCCAGCAGCAGGGGGGACAGATTAACAGATACGCAGTATTTT
TRBJ2-5,.,TRBV28,.,CASSSEETQYF,TGTGCCAGCAGTTCCGAAGAGACCCAGTACTTC
TRBJ2-1,TRBD1,TRBV6-6,.,CASSYSDRDILNEQFF,TGTGCCAGCAGTTACTCAGACAGGGATATACTCAATGAGCAGTTCTTC
TRBJ2-7,.,TRBV29-1,.,CSVEVAGDEQYF,TGCAGCGTTGAAGTGGCAGGGGACGAGCAGTACTTC
TRBJ2-1,TRBD2,TRBV19,.,CASSIGGGPDNEQFF,TGTGCCAGTAGTATCGGGGGAGGGCCGGACAATGAGCAGTTCTTC
TRBJ2-5,.,TRBV6-6,.,CASSYSSRGSQETQYF,TGTGCCAGCAGTTACTCGTCAAGGGGCTCTCAAGAGACCCAGTACTTC
TRBJ2-1,.,TRBV28,.,CASSSDPRSYNEQFF,TGTGCCAGCAGCTCGGACCCGAGGTCCTACAATGAGCAGTTCTTC